These T cell receptor beta chains were read from a single sample in a study of shared clonotypes between healthy human individuals. The protocol was immunoSEQ multiplex PCR, while the TCRdb copy is restricted to in-frame clones and leaves out a portion. Of about 980,000 clones listed, less than 85% are singletons. Sequencing was performed on memory CD4+ T cells sorted from blood. These receptors were obtained from a man aged 18 to 30 in good health. The CDR3 runs from the conserved cysteine through the conserved F or W. A D gene is named only where the DNA matches it firmly. Clone size is not always given. Where it is, it says once, few, many or a class for expanded clones.

size	V	J	D	DNA	CDR3
NA	TRBV28	TRBJ1-5	TRBD1	TGTGCCAGCAGTTTAAACGCCAGGGGGGGCAATCAGCCCCAGCATTTT	CASSLNARGGNQPQHF
NA	TRBV4-3	TRBJ1-6	NA	TGCGCCAGCAGCCAAAGGACAGCTGGGGGTTCACCCCTCCACTTT	CASSQRTAGGSPLHF
NA	TRBV5-1	TRBJ1-1	NA	TGCGCCAGCAGCTTGGAAACAGGGACTGAAGCTTTCTTT	CASSLETGTEAFF
NA	TRBV7-2	TRBJ1-6	TRBD1	TGTGCCAGCAGTCGGGAGGGGGCAATAGCTAATTCACCCCTCCACTTT	CASSREGAIANSPLHF
NA	TRBV6-5	TRBJ1-2	TRBD1	TGTGCCAGCAGTTACCTGGACAGGGACCTATATGGCTACACCTTC	CASSYLDRDLYGYTF
NA	TRBV5-4	TRBJ2-7	NA	TGTGCCAGCAGACATGACAGCCACCCTACAAAATACGAGCAGTACTTC	CASRHDSHPTKYEQYF
NA	TRBV5-4	TRBJ2-2	TRBD1	TGTGCCAGCAGCCCCCGGACAGGGGAGAACACCGGGGAGCTGTTTTTT	CASSPRTGENTGELFF
NA	TRBV6-6	TRBJ1-1	NA	TGTGCCAGCAGATTCGACAGTGAAGCTTTCTTT	CASRFDSEAFF
NA	TRBV18	TRBJ1-5	NA	TGTGCCAGCTCACAAGACAAGAATCAGCCCCAGCATTTT	CASSQDKNQPQHF
NA	TRBV28	TRBJ1-6	TRBD1	TGTGCCAGCAGCCAGGGGGCTCGTAATTCACCCCTCCACTTT	CASSQGARNSPLHF
NA	TRBV6-6	TRBJ1-4	NA	TGTGCCAGCAGTTCCGAGGGCGGAAAACTGTTTTTT	CASSSEGGKLFF
few	TRBV2	TRBJ1-6	TRBD1	TGTGCCAGCGGGCCCCGGGACAGGCCCCTTTTGGCCCTCCACTTT	CASGPRDRPLLALHF
NA	TRBV29-1	TRBJ1-2	TRBD1	TGCAGCGTTGGAGGGGGCGACTATGGCTACACCTTC	CSVGGGDYGYTF
NA	TRBV28	TRBJ2-4	NA	TGTGCCAGCAGTTTATTAGGGGTTGGAGCCAAAAACATTCAGTACTTC	CASSLLGVGAKNIQYF
NA	TRBV28	TRBJ1-5	NA	TGTGCCAGCTCAAATGGGGGGGATCAGCCCCAGCATTTT	CASSNGGDQPQHF
NA	TRBV10-3	TRBJ2-2	TRBD2	TGTGCCATCAGCAGGACTAGCGGGGGGGTCGGCGGGGAGCTGTTTTTT	CAISRTSGGVGGELFF
few	TRBV30	TRBJ1-6	TRBD1	TGTGCCTGGAGTGTTGAACAGGGGAATTCACCCCTCCACTTT	CAWSVEQGNSPLHF
NA	TRBV2	TRBJ2-5	TRBD2	TGTGCCAGCAGCACGCCGGGACTAGCGGCTCGGTACCAAGAGACCCAGTACTTC	CASSTPGLAARYQETQYF
NA	TRBV9	TRBJ1-6	NA	TGTGCCAGCAGCGTAGGGCAGGCCCTTAATTCACCCCTCCACTTT	CASSVGQALNSPLHF
NA	TRBV6-5	TRBJ2-7	NA	TGTGCCAGCAGTTACGCTCCTGGCTACGAGCAGTACTTC	CASSYAPGYEQYF
many	TRBV27	TRBJ1-1	NA	TGTGCCAGCAGTTCAGTACAGGGCGTAGTGAACACTGAAGCTTTCTTT	CASSSVQGVVNTEAFF
NA	TRBV2	TRBJ1-3	NA	TGTGCCAGCAGTCTGGCCGCAGACTCTGGAAACACCATATATTTT	CASSLAADSGNTIYF
NA	TRBV7-2	TRBJ2-1	NA	TGTGCCAGCAGCTTAGTGGCTAGTAGCAATGAGCAGTTCTTC	CASSLVASSNEQFF
NA	TRBV27	TRBJ2-1	TRBD1	TGTGCCAGCAGTGATGCCAGGGGGACCTACAATGAGCAGTTCTTC	CASSDARGTYNEQFF
NA	TRBV9	TRBJ2-3	NA	TGTGCCAGCAGCGAGGGGGCGGGAGGAACGTCAGATACGCAGTATTTT	CASSEGAGGTSDTQYF
once	TRBV6-4	TRBJ2-2	NA	TGTGCCAGCAGTGACAGGGTGCCCGGGGAGCTGTTTTTT	CASSDRVPGELFF
NA	TRBV4-1	TRBJ1-6	NA	TGCGCCAGCAGCCAAGAGGAAGCGGGCAGCTCCTATAATTCACCCCTCCACTTT	CASSQEEAGSSYNSPLHF
few	TRBV7-2	TRBJ1-5	NA	TGTGCCTCGGGTCGACAAAGCAATCAGCCCCAGCATTTT	CASGRQSNQPQHF
NA	TRBV6-5	TRBJ1-2	TRBD1	TGTGCCAGCAGTCGACAGGGGGGGGACTATGGCTACACCTTC	CASSRQGGDYGYTF
NA	TRBV2	TRBJ2-5	NA	TGTGCCAGCAGGCAAGGGGAGACCCAGTACTTC	CASRQGETQYF
NA	TRBV5-5	TRBJ1-2	TRBD1	TGTGCCAGCACCCCTGGGGGACAGGGCAATTATGGCTACACCTTC	CASTPGGQGNYGYTF
NA	TRBV19	TRBJ2-7	TRBD1	TGTGCCAGTAGTACCGGGACAGGGGGCACCTACGAGCAGTACTTC	CASSTGTGGTYEQYF
once	TRBV7-9	TRBJ2-7	NA	TGTGCCAGCAGCTTAGAGAGCGGGTGGCAGTACTTC	CASSLESGWQYF
NA	TRBV5-1	TRBJ2-7	NA	TGCGCCAGCACTACATCCATGATGGGGTACGAGCAGTACTTC	CASTTSMMGYEQYF
NA	TRBV5-1	TRBJ1-4	NA	TGCGCCAGCAGCTTGGGCGTCCAGGCAAATGAAAAACTGTTTTTT	CASSLGVQANEKLFF
NA	TRBV7-3	TRBJ2-3	NA	TGTGCCAGTAGAAGCAAGGGTAGCACAGATACGCAGTATTTT	CASRSKGSTDTQYF
once	TRBV18	TRBJ1-1	NA	TGTGCCAGCTCACCAAAGACAGCTCGGGAGAACACTGAAGCTTTCTTT	CASSPKTARENTEAFF
NA	TRBV5-1	TRBJ2-2	NA	TGCGCCAGCAGCTTGCCCGAACAGGGCTCCGGGGAGCTGTTTTTT	CASSLPEQGSGELFF
NA	TRBV18	TRBJ1-6	TRBD1	TGTGCCAGCTCACCTCAGCCGGGACAGGGCGCTTCACCCCTCCACTTT	CASSPQPGQGASPLHF
NA	TRBV5-1	TRBJ2-3	TRBD2	TGCGCCAGCAGCTTGTCTTTTCTAGCGGGACGCACAGATACGCAGTATTTT	CASSLSFLAGRTDTQYF
NA	TRBV10-3	TRBJ2-1	NA	TGTGCCATCAGTGAACCCCTGGACGGCGGCTCCTACAATGAGCAGTTCTTC	CAISEPLDGGSYNEQFF
few	TRBV5-4	TRBJ2-7	TRBD2	TGTGCCAGCAGCTTGGGAGGTAGCGGGAGTGCCCACGAGCAGTACTTC	CASSLGGSGSAHEQYF
NA	TRBV6-5	TRBJ2-5	NA	TGTGCCAGCACCTCCGGGGGCCGACCAAAGGAGACCCAGTACTTC	CASTSGGRPKETQYF
NA	TRBV11-2	TRBJ1-3	NA	TGTGCCAGCAGCCCACTGGGCTCTGGAAACACCATATATTTT	CASSPLGSGNTIYF
NA	TRBV28	TRBJ2-7	TRBD2	TGTGCCAGCAGTTTGGGGAGCGGGGGGTCCTACGAGCAGTACTTC	CASSLGSGGSYEQYF
once	TRBV7-8	TRBJ2-1	TRBD2	TGTGCCAGCAGCATCACTAGCGGGAGAGTCTACAATGAGCAGTTCTTC	CASSITSGRVYNEQFF
NA	TRBV7-9	TRBJ2-7	TRBD1	TGTGCCAGCAGCTTCCGGACAGGGGTATTCTACGAGCAGTACTTC	CASSFRTGVFYEQYF
NA	TRBV2	TRBJ1-1	NA	TGTGCCAGCAGTAAGGAGAACACTGAAGCTTTCTTT	CASSKENTEAFF
once	TRBV9	TRBJ2-2	NA	TGTGCCAGCAGCGAACAGGATAGGCACACCGGGGAGCTGTTTTTT	CASSEQDRHTGELFF
NA	TRBV6-5	TRBJ2-6	TRBD1	TGTGCCAGCACTCCGACAGGGGTCGGGGCCAACGTCCTGACTTTC	CASTPTGVGANVLTF
NA	TRBV10-2	TRBJ1-6	NA	TGCGCCAGCAGTCGGGGCCAAGAACCCCTCCACTTT	CASSRGQEPLHF
NA	TRBV7-2	TRBJ1-5	NA	TGTGCCAGCAGCCCCCTAGGGTATCAGCCCCAGCATTTT	CASSPLGYQPQHF
NA	TRBV19	TRBJ1-1	NA	TGTGCCAGTAGACAGACTGAGAACACTGAAGCTTTCTTT	CASRQTENTEAFF